This entry concerns a single TCR beta chain. A second about 6 to 11 cycle PCR used barcoded and J-beta primers. Carrying 12 random nucleotides, a template-switch adaptor labeled each individual cDNA molecule. From the 5' RACE reads, TCRdb called clonotypes with MiXCR, one entry per CDR3 protein. This sample yields around 870,000 distinct CDR3 sequences, of which 25% to 35% are seen a single time; 15% to 20% belongs to the top ten. The data stem from a study of blood T cells in healthy people across ages. The source of this sequence is a woman of 80 years or more in good health. Input material: blood.

CDR3 amino acids: CASSPDSSLSTDAEYF. The CDR3 DNA sequence: TGTGCCAGCAGCCCAGACTCCAGCCTTAGCACAGATGCGGAGTATTTT. This rearrangement joins TRBV12-3 or TRBV12-4 to TRBJ2-3; D remains ambiguous. This CDR3 region has 16 residues. V was clipped by 6 bases and J by 13 bases, with 29 bases between them.